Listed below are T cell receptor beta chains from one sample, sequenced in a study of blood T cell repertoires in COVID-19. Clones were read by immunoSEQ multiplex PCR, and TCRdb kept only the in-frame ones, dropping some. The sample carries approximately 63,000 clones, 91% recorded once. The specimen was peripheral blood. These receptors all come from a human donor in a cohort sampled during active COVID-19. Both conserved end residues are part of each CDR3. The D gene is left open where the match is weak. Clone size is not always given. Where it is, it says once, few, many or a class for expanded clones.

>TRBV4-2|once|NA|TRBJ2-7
CASSQVGGGPPREQYF
TGTGCCAGCAGCCAAGTCGGGGGAGGTCCTCCCCGCGAGCAGTACTTC
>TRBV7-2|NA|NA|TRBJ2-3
CASSPPRGGGTQYF
TGTGCCAGCAGCCCCCCGCGGGGCGGAGGTACGCAGTATTTT
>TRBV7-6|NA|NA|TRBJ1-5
CASSLKGLGNQPQHF
TGTGCCAGCAGCTTGAAGGGGCTGGGCAATCAGCCCCAGCATTTT
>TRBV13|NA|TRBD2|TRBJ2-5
CASSPTRGASGGDEETQYF
TGTGCCAGCAGCCCGACGCGGGGTGCTAGCGGGGGAGATGAAGAGACCCAGTACTTC
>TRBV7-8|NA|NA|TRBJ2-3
CASSFLVGALAAGTDTQYF
TGTGCCAGCAGCTTTTTGGTGGGGGCTCTAGCGGCCGGCACAGATACGCAGTATTTT
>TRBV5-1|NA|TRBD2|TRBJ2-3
CASSLAREGGTDTQYF
TGCGCCAGCAGCTTGGCCAGGGAGGGAGGCACAGATACGCAGTATTTT
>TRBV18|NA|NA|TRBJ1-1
CASSPARGNTEAFF
TGTGCCAGCTCACCAGCAAGGGGGAACACTGAAGCTTTCTTT
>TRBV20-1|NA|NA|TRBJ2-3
CSAARGDTQYF
TGCAGTGCCGCGAGGGGGGATACGCAGTATTTT
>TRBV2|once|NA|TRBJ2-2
CASRGGLNTGELFF
TGTGCCAGCAGGGGGGGACTCAACACCGGGGAGCTGTTTTTT
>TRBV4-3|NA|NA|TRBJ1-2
CASSHRVGGYGYTF
TGCGCCAGCAGCCACCGCGTGGGGGGCTATGGCTACACCTTC
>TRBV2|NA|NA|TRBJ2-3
CAKGTSGTDTQYF
TGTGCCAAGGGGACTTCGGGCACAGATACGCAGTATTTT
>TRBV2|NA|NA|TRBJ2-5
CASSDVGSKTQYF
TGTGCCAGCAGTGATGTAGGGAGTAAGACCCAGTACTTC
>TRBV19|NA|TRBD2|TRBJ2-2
CASSIFHSGEVGELFF
TGTGCCAGTAGTATCTTTCATAGCGGGGAGGTCGGGGAGCTGTTTTTT
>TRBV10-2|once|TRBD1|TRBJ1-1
CASSDPTGAAFF
TGCGCCAGCAGTGACCCGACAGGGGCCGCTTTCTTT
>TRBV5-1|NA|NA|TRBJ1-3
CASSDLSGTGNTIYF
TGCGCCAGCAGCGACCTCAGCGGGACTGGAAACACCATATATTTT
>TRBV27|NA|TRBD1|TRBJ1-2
CASSFGQGSYGYTF
TGTGCCAGCAGTTTTGGACAGGGGAGCTATGGCTACACCTTC
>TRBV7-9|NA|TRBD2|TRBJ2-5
CASSNPGLAGLETQYF
TGTGCCAGCAGCAACCCGGGACTAGCGGGATTGGAGACCCAGTACTTC
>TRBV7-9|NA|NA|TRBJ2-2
CASSLVSTGELFF
TGTGCCAGCAGCCTAGTTAGCACCGGGGAGCTGTTTTTT
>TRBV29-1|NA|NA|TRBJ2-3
CSVRELESTDTQYF
TGCAGCGTCCGGGAACTAGAAAGCACAGATACGCAGTATTTT
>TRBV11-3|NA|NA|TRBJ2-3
CASSHTGFSQYF
TGTGCCAGCAGCCATACAGGGTTTTCGCAGTATTTT
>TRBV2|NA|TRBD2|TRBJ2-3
CAASGRNADTQYF
TGTGCCGCTAGCGGGAGAAACGCAGATACGCAGTATTTT
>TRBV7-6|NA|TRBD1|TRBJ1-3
CASSLGGTGPYSGNTIYF
TGTGCCAGCAGCTTGGGAGGGACAGGTCCTTACTCTGGAAACACCATATATTTT
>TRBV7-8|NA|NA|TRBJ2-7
CASSPTGVPSYEQYF
TGTGCCAGCAGCCCGACAGGAGTCCCATCCTACGAGCAGTACTTC
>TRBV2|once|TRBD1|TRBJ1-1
CATGAQGASGTEAFF
TGTGCCACCGGGGCTCAGGGGGCGTCGGGGACTGAAGCTTTCTTT
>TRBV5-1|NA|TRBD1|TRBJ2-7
CASSSGTGTYEQYF
TGCGCCAGCAGCTCCGGGACAGGGACCTACGAGCAGTACTTC
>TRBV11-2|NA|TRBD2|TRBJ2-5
CASSRLAGGHEETQYF
TGTGCCAGCAGCCGACTAGCGGGAGGCCATGAAGAGACCCAGTACTTC
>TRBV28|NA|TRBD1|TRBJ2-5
CASSLPPRTGVSETQYF
TGTGCCAGCAGTTTGCCACCTCGGACAGGGGTTTCAGAGACCCAGTACTTC
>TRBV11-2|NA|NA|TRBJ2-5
CASSFGDQETQYF
TGTGCCAGCAGCTTCGGGGACCAAGAGACCCAGTACTTC
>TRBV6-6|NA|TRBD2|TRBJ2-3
CASSRGLAEADTQYF
TGTGCCAGCAGCCGGGGACTAGCAGAGGCAGATACGCAGTATTTT
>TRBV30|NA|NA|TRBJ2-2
CAWSPRPQANTGELFF
TGTGCCTGGAGCCCAAGGCCACAGGCGAACACCGGGGAGCTGTTTTTT
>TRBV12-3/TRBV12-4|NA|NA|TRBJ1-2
CASSLKDIYGYTF
TGTGCCAGCAGTTTGAAGGACATCTATGGCTACACCTTC
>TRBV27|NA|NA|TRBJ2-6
CASSPRGSGANVLTF
TGTGCCAGCAGTCCCAGGGGCTCTGGGGCCAACGTCCTGACTTTC